This entry describes one TCR beta chain. The source of the sample is a study of blood T cell repertoires in COVID-19. Looking at the study overall: Samples representing acute and convalescent COVID-19 were sourced from the United States, Italy and Spain. Sources were T cells, B-cell-depleted T cells, or PBMCs; the material itself was cDNA or gDNA.

Germline values: CDR1 SGHTA, CDR2 FQGNSA. Unmatched junction bases numbered 9, after V lost 6 bases and J lost 1 base. CDR3 size: 15 residues. As handled by the study authors: Amplification from reference gene primers served as the basis for estimated nucleated cell counts. Profiling relied on immunoSEQ multiplex PCR, and the TCRdb table lists in-frame clones only, not all of them. The D gene and trimming were derived from the DNA, and the V and J assignments and clone size from that table. The sample lists 100,000 or so clones; around 90% were seen once. Specimen: peripheral blood. This TCR derives from a man aged 45-60 years with active COVID-19. The J gene is TRBJ2-7, the V gene TRBV7-2; 7 bases match TRBD1. This CDR3 reads CASRKGGPVSYEQYF. For the CDR3, the DNA is TGTGCCAGCAGAAAAGGGGGCCCTGTTTCCTACGAGCAGTACTTC.